A single sample gave rise to the 5 T cell receptor beta chains below, sequenced in a study of T-cell memory formation after mild COVID-19. TCRdb re-called the 5' RACE reads through MiXCR, storing one row per CDR3 protein. The table has around 200,000 distinct CDR3 sequences, more than 9% seen once. Material: PBMCs or a T cell subset sorted from them (not recorded which). Receptor source: a man aged 18 to 29 who had mild COVID-19 (a few samples of this study predate the infection). Cell type and time point are not known.

V and J are TRBV9 and TRBJ2-5; D is perhaps TRBD1 (6 bases). The CDR3 has 16 amino acids. Germline V gives CDR1 SGDLS, CDR2 YYNGEE. The V end was cut by 0 bases, the J end by 1 base, with 13 bases between. The CDR3 DNA is TGTGCCAGCAGCGTAGGCCCAGAAGGGGGCCAAGAGACCCAGTACTTC. It specifies CASSVGPEGGQETQYF.

This clonotype was seen a few times. This chain connects TRBV11-2 to TRBJ1-4; D perhaps matches TRBD1 (6 bases). The germline V and J ends were trimmed by 5 bases and 7 bases, with 17 bases remaining between them. This CDR3 has 15 residues. Germline values: CDR1 SGHAT, CDR2 FQNNGV. Here the CDR3 DNA reads TGTGCCAGCAGCCGCGGAGGGGGGGGCGGTGAAAAACTGTTTTTT. As protein: CASSRGGGGGEKLFF.

This clonotype came up a few times. V is TRBV11-3 and J is TRBJ2-7, with D possibly TRBD1 on 5 matching bases. Germline V CDR1 and CDR2: SGHNT, YENEEA. This CDR3 is 17 amino acids long. Trimming left V 4 bases short and J 4 bases short, with 23 bases between. CDR3 in DNA: TGTGCCAGCAGCTCCGCACCCGACAGTCAAAACCTTTACGAGCAGTACGTC. Protein: CASSSAPDSQNLYEQYV.

The rearrangement links TRBV10-3 to TRBJ2-3, with 8 bases identical to TRBD2. V lost 10 bases to trimming and J lost 2 bases; unmatched junction nucleotides: 8. Per the germline V gene, CDR1 is ENHRY and CDR2 is SYGVKD. The CDR3 loop spans 14 amino acids. The CDR3, as DNA: TGTGCCACCAGGGGCGGGGGGTCCACAGATACGCAGTATTTT. Translation gives CATRGGGSTDTQYF.

The chain links TRBV6-5 to TRBJ1-3; the D is unclear. This CDR3 has 11 amino acids. V lost 2 bases and J lost 4, with 0 bases in between. Germline V lookup: CDR1 MNHEY, CDR2 SVGAGI. DNA for the CDR3: TGTGCCAGCAGTTACGGAAACACCATATATTTT. Translated, it gives CASSYGNTIYF.